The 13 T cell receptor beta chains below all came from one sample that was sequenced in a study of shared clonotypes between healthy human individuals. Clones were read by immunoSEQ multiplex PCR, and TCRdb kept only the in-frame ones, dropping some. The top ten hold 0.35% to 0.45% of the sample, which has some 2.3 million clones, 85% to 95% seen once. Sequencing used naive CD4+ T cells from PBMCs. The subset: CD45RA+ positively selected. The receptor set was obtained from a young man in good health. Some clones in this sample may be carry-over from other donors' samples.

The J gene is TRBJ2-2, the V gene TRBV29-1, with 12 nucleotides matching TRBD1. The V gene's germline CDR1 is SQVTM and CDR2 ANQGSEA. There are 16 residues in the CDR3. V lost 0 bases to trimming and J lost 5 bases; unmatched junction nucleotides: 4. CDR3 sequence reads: CSVEDGGQGATGELFF. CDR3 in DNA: TGCAGCGTTGAAGACGGGGGACAGGGGGCGACCGGGGAGCTGTTTTTT.

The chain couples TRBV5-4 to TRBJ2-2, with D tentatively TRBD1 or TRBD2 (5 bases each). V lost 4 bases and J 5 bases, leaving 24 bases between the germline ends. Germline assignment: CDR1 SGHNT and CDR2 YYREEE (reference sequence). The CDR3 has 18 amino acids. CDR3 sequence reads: CASSRAAGASNGTGELFF. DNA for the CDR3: TGTGCCAGCAGCCGGGCGGCCGGGGCGTCAAACGGGACCGGGGAGCTGTTTTTT. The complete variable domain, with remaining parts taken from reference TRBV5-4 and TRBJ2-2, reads ETGVTQSPTHLIKTRGQQVTLRCSSQSGHNTVSWYQQALGQGPQFIFQYYREEENGRGNFPPRFSGLQFPNYSSELNVNALELDDSALYLCASSRAAGASNGTGELFFGEGSRLTVL.

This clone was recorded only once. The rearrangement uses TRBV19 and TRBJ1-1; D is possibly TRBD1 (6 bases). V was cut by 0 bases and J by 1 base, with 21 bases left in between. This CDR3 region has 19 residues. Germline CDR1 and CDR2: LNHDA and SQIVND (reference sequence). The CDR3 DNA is TGTGCCAGTAGTATAGATGGTCCATTGGTGGGGGCCAAGAACACTGAAGCTTTCTTT. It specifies CASSIDGPLVGAKNTEAFF.

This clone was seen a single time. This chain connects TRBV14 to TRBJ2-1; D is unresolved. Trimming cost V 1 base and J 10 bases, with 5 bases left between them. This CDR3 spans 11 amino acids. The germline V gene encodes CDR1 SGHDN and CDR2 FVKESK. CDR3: CASSQVREQFF. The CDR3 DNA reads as TGTGCCAGCAGCCAAGTGCGGGAGCAGTTCTTC.

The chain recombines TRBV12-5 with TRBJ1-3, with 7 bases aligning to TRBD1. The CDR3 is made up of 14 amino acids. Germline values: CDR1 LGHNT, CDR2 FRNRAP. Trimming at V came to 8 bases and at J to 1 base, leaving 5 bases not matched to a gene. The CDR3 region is CASKVTGSGNTIYF. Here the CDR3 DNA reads TGTGCTAGTAAAGTGACAGGGTCTGGAAACACCATATATTTT.

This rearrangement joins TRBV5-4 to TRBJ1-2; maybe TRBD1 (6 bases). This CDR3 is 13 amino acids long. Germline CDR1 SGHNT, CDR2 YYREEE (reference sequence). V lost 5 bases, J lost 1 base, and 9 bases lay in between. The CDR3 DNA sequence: TGTGCCAGCAGTCACAGGGTTAACTATGGCTACACCTTC. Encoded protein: CASSHRVNYGYTF.

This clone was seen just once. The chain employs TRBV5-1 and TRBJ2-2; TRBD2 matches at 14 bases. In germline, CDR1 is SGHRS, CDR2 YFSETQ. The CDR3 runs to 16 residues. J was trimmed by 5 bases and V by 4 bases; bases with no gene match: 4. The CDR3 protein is CASSPGTSGGTGELFF. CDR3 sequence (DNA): TGCGCCAGCAGCCCCGGGACTAGCGGGGGAACCGGGGAGCTGTTTTTT.

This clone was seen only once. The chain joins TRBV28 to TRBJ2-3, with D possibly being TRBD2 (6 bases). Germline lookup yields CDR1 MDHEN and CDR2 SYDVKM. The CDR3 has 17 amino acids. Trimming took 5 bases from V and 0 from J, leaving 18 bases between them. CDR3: CASSQPGGGLSTDTQYF. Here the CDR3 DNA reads TGTGCCAGCAGTCAACCTGGCGGAGGGCTTAGCACAGATACGCAGTATTTT.

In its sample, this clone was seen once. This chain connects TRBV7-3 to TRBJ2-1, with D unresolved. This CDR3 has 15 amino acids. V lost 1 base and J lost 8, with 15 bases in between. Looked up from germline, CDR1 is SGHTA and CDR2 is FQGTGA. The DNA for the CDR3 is TGTGCCAGCAGCTTAAACAGTCCAGGCCCCCATGAGCAGTTCTTC. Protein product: CASSLNSPGPHEQFF.

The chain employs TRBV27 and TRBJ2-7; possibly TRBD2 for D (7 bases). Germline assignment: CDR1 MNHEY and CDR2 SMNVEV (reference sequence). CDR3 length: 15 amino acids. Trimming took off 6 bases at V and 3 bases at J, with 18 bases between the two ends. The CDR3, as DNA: TGTGCCAGCAGGCGGGGGTTTGACAGGCTCTACGAGCAGTACTTC. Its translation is CASRRGFDRLYEQYF.

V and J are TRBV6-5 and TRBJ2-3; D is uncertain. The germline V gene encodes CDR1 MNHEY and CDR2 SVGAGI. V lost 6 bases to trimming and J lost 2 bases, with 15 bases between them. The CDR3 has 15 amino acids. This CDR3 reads CASSLRWSPTDTQYF. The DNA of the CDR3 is TGTGCCAGCAGCCTCCGGTGGAGCCCCACAGATACGCAGTATTTT.

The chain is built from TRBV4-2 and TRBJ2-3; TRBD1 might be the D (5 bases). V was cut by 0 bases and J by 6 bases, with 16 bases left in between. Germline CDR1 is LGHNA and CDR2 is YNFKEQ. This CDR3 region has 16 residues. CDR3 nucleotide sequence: TGTGCCAGCAGCCAAGACGGGTCCGCAGGGCCCGATACGCAGTATTTT. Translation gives CASSQDGSAGPDTQYF.

The CDR3 DNA follows: TGTGCCAGCAGCTCCGAACAGGGAACAGATACGCAGTATTTT. It translates to CASSSEQGTDTQYF. This chain links TRBV2 with TRBJ2-3, with D maybe TRBD1 (6 bases). V dropped 6 bases and J dropped 3 bases, with 13 bases sitting between them. Germline V gene data show CDR1 as SNHLY and CDR2 as FYNNEI. The CDR3 has 14 residues.